Below are 21 T cell receptor beta chains sequenced from a single sample in a study of blood T cell repertoires in COVID-19. The protocol was immunoSEQ multiplex PCR, while the TCRdb copy is restricted to in-frame clones and leaves out a portion. The sample has about 220,000 clones; over 70% are singletons. The source material was peripheral blood. These receptors originate from a woman in her 70s with acute or convalescent COVID-19.

This sequence joins TRBV7-3 and TRBJ2-5; D is perhaps TRBD2 (7 bases). Germline V gene sequence: CDR1 SGHTA, CDR2 FQGTGA. The CDR3 is 13 amino acids. V lost 4 bases and J lost 4, with 10 bases in between. CDR3 loop: CASSSGGRETQYF. The CDR3 region has the DNA TGTGCCAGCAGCTCCGGGGGGCGAGAGACCCAGTACTTC.

The chain couples TRBV5-6 to TRBJ1-1; D remains ambiguous. V lost 2 bases to trimming and J lost 6 bases, with 11 bases between them. The CDR3 is made up of 13 amino acids. Germline V gives CDR1 SGHDT, CDR2 YYEEEE. In DNA, the CDR3 is TGTGCCAGCAGCTTCTATTCGATCGCTGAAGCTTTCTTT. It codes for CASSFYSIAEAFF.

The V call is TRBV7-2, the J call TRBJ2-7; D is undetermined. Trimming took 2 bases from V and 6 from J, leaving 11 bases between them. The germline V gene has CDR1 SGHTA and CDR2 FQGNSA. The CDR3 covers 13 residues. The CDR3, as DNA: TGTGCCAGCAGCTTAAAACCCACGGGCGAGCAGTACTTC. This sequence encodes CASSLKPTGEQYF.

The rearrangement joins TRBV4-1 to TRBJ1-3, with 7 nucleotides matching TRBD1. The CDR3 is 17 amino acids. Trimming removed 0 bases from V and 0 bases from J; junction bases left unmatched: 5. Germline values: CDR1 MGHRA, CDR2 YSYEKL. The CDR3 nucleotides are TGCGCCAGCAGCCAAGAAGATACAGGGGTCTCTGGAAACACCATATATTTT. Its protein is CASSQEDTGVSGNTIYF.

The chain links TRBV6-6 to TRBJ2-5; D not resolved. Trimming removed 7 bases from V and 2 bases from J, with 8 bases in between. The CDR3 sequence is 12 residues long. CDR1 is MNHNY, CDR2 SVGAGI, per germline (reference sequence). The CDR3 sequence is CASNEFQETQYF. The CDR3 coding sequence is TGTGCCAGCAACGAGTTTCAAGAGACCCAGTACTTC.

This clone was recorded many times. This chain connects TRBV5-5 to TRBJ2-7; 10 bases agree with TRBD1. The length of the CDR3 is 15 residues. Losses at the gene ends were 1 base for V and 2 bases for J; bases not matched to a gene: 3. Germline-derived CDR1 and CDR2 are SGHKS and YYEKEE (reference sequence). CDR3 nucleotides: TGTGCCAGCAGCTTGTGGGACAGGGGAACCTACGAGCAGTACGTC. It translates to CASSLWDRGTYEQYV.

J is TRBJ1-5 and V is TRBV30, with no clear D. V lost 1 base and J 4 bases, leaving 8 bases between the germline ends. The V gene's germline CDR1 is GTSNPN and CDR2 SVGIG (reference sequence). This CDR3 is 13 amino acids long. DNA of the CDR3: TGTGCCTGGAGTGCCTCCGGTAATCAGCCCCAGCATTTT. Its translation: CAWSASGNQPQHF. Drawing the rest from reference TRBV30 and TRBJ1-5, the complete variable domain is SQTIHQWPATLVQPVGSPLSLECTVEGTSNPNLYWYRQAAGRGLQLLFYSVGIGQISSEVPQNLSASRPQDRQFILSSKKLLLSDSGFYLCAWSASGNQPQHFGDGTRLSIL.

The J gene is TRBJ1-4, the V gene TRBV27, with 8 bases fitting TRBD1. The CDR3 length is 14 residues. J gave up 10 bases and V 3 bases, and 7 bases lay outside the gene matches. Looked up from germline, CDR1 is MNHEY and CDR2 is SMNVEV (reference sequence). This CDR3 reads CASSLTGVGGKLFF. CDR3 nucleotide sequence: TGTGCCAGCAGTTTGACAGGGGTAGGGGGAAAACTGTTTTTT.

This clone was seen only a few times. This rearrangement joins TRBV2 to TRBJ2-2; possible D gene TRBD1, 6 bases. This CDR3 has 13 amino acids. Germline V CDR1 and CDR2: SNHLY, FYNNEI. V was shortened by 8 bases and J by 16 bases, with 23 bases between the two germline ends. CDR3 sequence (DNA): TGTGCCAGCTTGGGCGCACGTTCAGGGGTTCCGTTTTTT. Amino acid sequence: CASLGARSGVPFF.

V and J are TRBV28 and TRBJ2-7; D gene uncertain. This CDR3 spans 13 amino acids. The germline V and J ends were trimmed by 3 bases and 5 bases, with 11 bases remaining between them. Germline loops: CDR1 MDHEN, CDR2 SYDVKM. For the CDR3, the DNA is TGTGCCAGCAGTTTTTCTACCCCCAACGAGCAGTACGTC. Its protein is CASSFSTPNEQYV.

This clone has only a few counts. This specimen includes other DNA sequences encoding the same CDR3. This sequence joins TRBV7-3 and TRBJ2-3, with D possibly being TRBD2 (6 bases). V was pared by 5 bases and J by 2 bases, with 14 bases between. Germline V gene sequence: CDR1 SGHTA, CDR2 FQGTGA. The CDR3 is 15 amino acids. CDR3 bases: TGTGCCAGCAGCCCCGGGACTTCCCCCACAGATACGCAGTATTTT. Translated: CASSPGTSPTDTQYF.

This clone was found a few times. This chain links TRBV2 with TRBJ2-5, with 7 nucleotides matching TRBD2. The germline CDR1 and CDR2 sequences are SNHLY and FYNNEI. The CDR3 covers 15 residues. Trimming at V came to 4 bases and at J to 2 bases, leaving 7 bases not matched to a gene. In DNA form, the CDR3 reads TGTGCCAGCAGTGGAGATTTGGGGGGGCAAGAGACCCAGTACTTC. This codes for CASSGDLGGQETQYF.

The chain has TRBV14 and TRBJ2-5; the D gene is possibly TRBD2 (5 bases). The CDR3 has 13 residues. Germline CDR1 reads SGHDN; CDR2 reads FVKESK. Trimming stripped 3 bases from V and 5 bases from J, with 10 bases between. The CDR3 DNA follows: TGTGCCAGCAGCCATCCGTCGGGGGAGACCCAGTACTTC. Protein: CASSHPSGETQYF.

CDR3 in DNA: TGTGCCAGCAGCGCGACAGGGACTAGCGGGGAGACCCAGTACTTC. The encoded protein is CASSATGTSGETQYF. The J gene is TRBJ2-5, the V gene TRBV7-3; 12 positions match TRBD2. Trimming at V came to 5 bases and at J to 5 bases, leaving 6 bases not matched to a gene. The CDR3 is 15 residues long. The germline V gene has CDR1 SGHTA and CDR2 FQGTGA.

The V and J genes are TRBV5-1 and TRBJ1-1; the match to TRBD1 covers 8 bases. CDR3 length: 15 residues. Germline values: CDR1 SGHRS, CDR2 YFSETQ. J was trimmed by 0 bases and V by 4 bases; bases with no gene match: 5. The CDR3 region has the DNA TGCGCCAGCAGCACGAGGACAGGGATGAACACTGAAGCTTTCTTT. Protein product: CASSTRTGMNTEAFF.

V usage is TRBV30 and J usage is TRBJ1-1, with 7 bases lining up with TRBD1. From germline, CDR1 is GTSNPN and CDR2 SVGIG (reference sequence). The length of the CDR3 is 14 residues. J was trimmed by 0 bases and V by 7 bases; bases with no gene match: 8. The CDR3 DNA follows: TGTGCCTACCGACAGGGTTGGATGAACACTGAAGCTTTCTTT. Its protein is CAYRQGWMNTEAFF.

The chain joins TRBV5-1 to TRBJ1-6; TRBD1 might be the D (5 bases). The germline V and J ends were trimmed by 2 bases and 5 bases, with 11 bases remaining between them. This CDR3 is 15 amino acids long. Germline CDR1 SGHRS, CDR2 YFSETQ. CDR3 nucleotide sequence: TGCGCCAGCAGCTTTGCACAGGTTGATAATTCACCCCTCCACTTT. Amino acid sequence: CASSFAQVDNSPLHF.

The chain links TRBV9 to TRBJ2-1; 8 nucleotides align to TRBD2. The V segment lost 4 bases and the J segment 9 bases; nucleotides outside the gene matches: 12. The CDR3 runs to 15 residues. Germline V lookup: CDR1 SGDLS, CDR2 YYNGEE. CDR3 in amino acids: CASSPRGGPGGEQFF. CDR3 nucleotides: TGTGCCAGCAGCCCCCGGGGGGGGCCGGGTGGTGAGCAGTTCTTC.

The chain has TRBV5-3 and TRBJ2-4; 7 bases match TRBD1. TRBV5-3 is placed among ORFs of uncertain function. Trimming removed 4 bases from V and 3 bases from J; junction bases left unmatched: 13. This CDR3 is built from 17 residues. This chain's CDR3 is CARSGDGTDSFKNIQYF. CDR3 in DNA: TGTGCCAGAAGCGGGGACGGGACAGATTCTTTCAAAAACATTCAGTACTTC.

The rearrangement uses TRBV18 and TRBJ1-6, with 9 bases identical to TRBD1. The germline gives CDR1 KGHSH, CDR2 LQKENI. The length of the CDR3 is 17 residues. Trimming took 6 bases from V and 9 from J; bases not matched to a gene: 15. This CDR3 reads CASSIFPSGQGSSPLHF. In nucleotides, the CDR3 is TGTGCCAGCTCCATCTTCCCCTCGGGACAGGGAAGTTCACCCCTCCACTTT.

This chain connects TRBV30 to TRBJ1-2; 11 positions match TRBD1. Unmatched junction bases numbered 4, after V lost 2 bases and J lost 8 bases. This CDR3 has 13 residues. The germline V gene encodes CDR1 GTSNPN and CDR2 SVGIG (reference sequence). CDR3 amino acids: CAWSPGTGGGYTF. In DNA, the CDR3 is TGTGCCTGGAGTCCCGGGACAGGGGGAGGCTACACCTTC.